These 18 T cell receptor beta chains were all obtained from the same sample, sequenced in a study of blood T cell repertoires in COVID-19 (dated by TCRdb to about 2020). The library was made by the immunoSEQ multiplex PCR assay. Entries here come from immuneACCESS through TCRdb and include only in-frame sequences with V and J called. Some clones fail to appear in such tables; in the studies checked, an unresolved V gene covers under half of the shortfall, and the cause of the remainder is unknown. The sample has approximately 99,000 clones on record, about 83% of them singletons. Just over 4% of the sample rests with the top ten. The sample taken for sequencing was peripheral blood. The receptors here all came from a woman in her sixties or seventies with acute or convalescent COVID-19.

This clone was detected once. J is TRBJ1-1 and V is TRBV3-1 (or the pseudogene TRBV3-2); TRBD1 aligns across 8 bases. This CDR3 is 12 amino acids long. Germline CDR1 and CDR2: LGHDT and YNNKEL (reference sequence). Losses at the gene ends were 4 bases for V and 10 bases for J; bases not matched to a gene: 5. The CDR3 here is CASSLTGEGAFF. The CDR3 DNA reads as TGTGCCAGCAGCCTGACAGGGGAAGGAGCTTTCTTT.

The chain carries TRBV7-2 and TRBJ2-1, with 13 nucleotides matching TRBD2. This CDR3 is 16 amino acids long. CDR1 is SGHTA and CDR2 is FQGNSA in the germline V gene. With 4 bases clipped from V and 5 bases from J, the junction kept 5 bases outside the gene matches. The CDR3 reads CASSWGTSGANNEQFF. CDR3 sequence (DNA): TGTGCCAGCAGCTGGGGGACTAGCGGGGCGAACAATGAGCAGTTCTTC.

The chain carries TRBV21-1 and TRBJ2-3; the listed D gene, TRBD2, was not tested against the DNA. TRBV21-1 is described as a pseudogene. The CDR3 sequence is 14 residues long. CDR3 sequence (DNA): TGTGCCAGCAGAGCGGACGGGAGCACAGATACGCAGTATTTT. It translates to CASRADGSTDTQYF.

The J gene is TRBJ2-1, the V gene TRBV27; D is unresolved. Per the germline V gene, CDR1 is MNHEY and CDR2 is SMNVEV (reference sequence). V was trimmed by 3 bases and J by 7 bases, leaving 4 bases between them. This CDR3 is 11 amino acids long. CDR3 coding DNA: TGTGCCAGCAGTTTCGAGAATGAGCAGTTCTTC. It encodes CASSFENEQFF.

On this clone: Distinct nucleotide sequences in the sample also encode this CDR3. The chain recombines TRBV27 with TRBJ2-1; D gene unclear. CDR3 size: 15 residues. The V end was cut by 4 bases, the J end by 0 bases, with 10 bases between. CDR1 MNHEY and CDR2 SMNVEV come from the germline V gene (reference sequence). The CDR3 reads CASSSRVSSYNEQFF. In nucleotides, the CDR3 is TGTGCCAGCAGTTCTCGGGTGAGCTCCTACAATGAGCAGTTCTTC.

The CDR3 loop is CASSTQLAGDTQYF. The CDR3 region has the DNA TGTGCCAGCAGCACGCAACTAGCGGGGGATACGCAGTATTTT. The chain uses TRBV9 and TRBJ2-3; TRBD2 aligns across 10 bases. Germline V lookup: CDR1 SGDLS, CDR2 YYNGEE. The CDR3 is 14 amino acids. V was clipped by 4 bases and J by 6 bases; unmatched bases: 5.

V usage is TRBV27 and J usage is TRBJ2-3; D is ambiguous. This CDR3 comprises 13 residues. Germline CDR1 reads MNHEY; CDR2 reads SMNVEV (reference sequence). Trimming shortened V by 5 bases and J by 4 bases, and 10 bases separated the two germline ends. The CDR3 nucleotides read TGTGCCAGCAGTAGATTGGGCCCAGATACGCAGTATTTT. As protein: CASSRLGPDTQYF.

The CDR3 sequence: CASTTWDRDGYTF. CDR3 in DNA: TGTGCCAGCACCACTTGGGACAGGGATGGCTACACCTTC. This rearrangement joins TRBV2 to TRBJ1-2; TRBD1 matches at 9 bases. J gave up 6 bases and V 7 bases, and 6 bases lay outside the gene matches. CDR1 is SNHLY and CDR2 is FYNNEI in the germline V gene. The CDR3 totals 13 residues.

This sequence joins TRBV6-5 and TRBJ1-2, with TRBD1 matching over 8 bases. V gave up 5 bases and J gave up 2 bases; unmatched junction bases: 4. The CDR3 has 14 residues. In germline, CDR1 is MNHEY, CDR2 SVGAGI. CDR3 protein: CASSRQGMNYGYTF. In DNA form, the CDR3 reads TGTGCCAGCAGTCGACAGGGGATGAACTATGGCTACACCTTC.

The CDR3 sequence: CASSRETREETQYF. In nucleotides, the CDR3 is TGTGCCAGCAGCCGAGAGACTAGGGAAGAGACCCAGTACTTC. The chain is built from TRBV7-8 and TRBJ2-5; weak D call: TRBD2 (6 bases). Trimming took off 5 bases at V and 3 bases at J, with 13 bases between the two ends. The CDR3 has 14 amino acids. Per germline, CDR1 SGHVS and CDR2 FQNEAQ.

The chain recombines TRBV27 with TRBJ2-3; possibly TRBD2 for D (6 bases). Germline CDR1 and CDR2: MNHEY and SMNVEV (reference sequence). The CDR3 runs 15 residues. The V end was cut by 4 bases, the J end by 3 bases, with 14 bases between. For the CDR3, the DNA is TGTGCCAGCAGTTGGGACTCCGATACTACAGATACGCAGTATTTT. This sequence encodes CASSWDSDTTDTQYF.

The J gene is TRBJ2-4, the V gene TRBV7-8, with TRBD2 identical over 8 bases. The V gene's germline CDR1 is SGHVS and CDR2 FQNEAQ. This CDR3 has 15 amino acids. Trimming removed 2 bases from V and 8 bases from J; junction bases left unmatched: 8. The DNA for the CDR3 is TGTGCCAGCAGCTTATCCGGGGGGGGTAGGGACATTCAGTACTTC. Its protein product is CASSLSGGGRDIQYF. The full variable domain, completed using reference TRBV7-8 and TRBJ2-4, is GAGVSQSPRYKVAKRGQDVALRCDPISGHVSLFWYQQALGQGPEFLTYFQNEAQLDKSGLPSDRFFAERPEGSVSTLKIQRTQQEDSAVYLCASSLSGGGRDIQYFGAGTRLSVL.

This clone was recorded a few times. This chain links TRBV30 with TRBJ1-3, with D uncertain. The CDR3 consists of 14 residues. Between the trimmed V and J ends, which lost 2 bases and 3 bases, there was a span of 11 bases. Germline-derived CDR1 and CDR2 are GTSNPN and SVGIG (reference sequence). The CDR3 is CAWSLREGGNTIYF. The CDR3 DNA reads TGTGCCTGGAGTCTCCGAGAGGGTGGAAACACCATATATTTT.

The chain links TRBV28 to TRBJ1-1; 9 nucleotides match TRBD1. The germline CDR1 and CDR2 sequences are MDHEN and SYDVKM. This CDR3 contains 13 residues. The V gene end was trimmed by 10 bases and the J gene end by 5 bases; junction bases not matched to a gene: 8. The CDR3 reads CAIVGTGKTEAFF. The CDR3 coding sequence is TGTGCCATCGTCGGGACAGGGAAAACTGAAGCTTTCTTT. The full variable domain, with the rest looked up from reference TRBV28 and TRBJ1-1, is DVKVTQSSRYLVKRTGEKVFLECVQDMDHENMFWYRQDPGLGLRLIYFSYDVKMKEKGDIPEGYSVSREKKERFSLILESASTNQTSMYLCAIVGTGKTEAFFGQGTRLTVV.

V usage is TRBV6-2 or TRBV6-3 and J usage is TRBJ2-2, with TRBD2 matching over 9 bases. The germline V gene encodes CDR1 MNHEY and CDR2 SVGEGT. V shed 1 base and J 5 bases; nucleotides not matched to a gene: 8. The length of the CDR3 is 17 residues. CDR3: CASSYYAGGYATGELFF. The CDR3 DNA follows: TGTGCCAGCAGTTACTACGCGGGGGGGTATGCAACCGGGGAGCTGTTTTTT.

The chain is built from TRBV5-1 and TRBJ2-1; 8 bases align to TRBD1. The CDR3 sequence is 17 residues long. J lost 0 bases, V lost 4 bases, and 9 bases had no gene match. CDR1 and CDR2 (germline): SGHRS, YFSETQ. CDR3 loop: CASSLKDRANSYNEQFF. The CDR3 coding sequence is TGCGCCAGCAGCCTCAAGGACAGGGCCAACTCCTACAATGAGCAGTTCTTC.

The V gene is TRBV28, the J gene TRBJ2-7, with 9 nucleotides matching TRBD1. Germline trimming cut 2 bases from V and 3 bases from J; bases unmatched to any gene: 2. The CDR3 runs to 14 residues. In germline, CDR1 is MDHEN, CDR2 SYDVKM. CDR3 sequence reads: CASSLRDRVYEQYV. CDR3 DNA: TGTGCCAGCAGTTTAAGGGACAGGGTCTACGAGCAGTACGTC.

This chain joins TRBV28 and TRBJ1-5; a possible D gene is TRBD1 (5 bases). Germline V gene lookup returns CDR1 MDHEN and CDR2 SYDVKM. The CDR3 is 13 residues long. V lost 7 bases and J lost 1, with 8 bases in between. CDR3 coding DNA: TGTGCCAGCATGGGGGGGAGCAATCAGCCCCAGCATTTT. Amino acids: CASMGGSNQPQHF. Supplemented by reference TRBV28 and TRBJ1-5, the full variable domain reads DVKVTQSSRYLVKRTGEKVFLECVQDMDHENMFWYRQDPGLGLRLIYFSYDVKMKEKGDIPEGYSVSREKKERFSLILESASTNQTSMYLCASMGGSNQPQHFGDGTRLSIL.